Shown below are 23 T cell receptor beta chains from a single sample sequenced in a study of monozygotic twins with cystic fibrosis. TCRdb's copy holds only in-frame clones and misses some; the assay was immunoSEQ multiplex PCR. The table shows some 35,000 clones, with under 70% occurring only once. Source material: blood. The receptors were sampled from a girl aged 5 to 17 with cystic fibrosis.

The chain uses TRBV5-1 and TRBJ2-7; D unresolved. V was shortened by 0 bases and J by 0 bases, with 10 bases between the two germline ends. CDR1 is SGHRS and CDR2 is YFSETQ in the germline V gene. The CDR3 covers 15 residues. The CDR3: CASSLGRFSSYEQYF. The CDR3 region has the DNA TGCGCCAGCAGCTTGGGTAGATTCAGCTCCTACGAGCAGTACTTC.

This clone appeared once. This chain uses TRBV4-3 with TRBJ2-7; TRBD2 might be the D (7 bases). Germline V gene data show CDR1 as LGHNA and CDR2 as YSLEER. CDR3 length: 14 amino acids. Trimming took 4 bases from V and 2 from J, leaving 12 bases between them. CDR3 region: CASSPRGGPYEQYF. The CDR3 DNA sequence: TGCGCCAGCAGCCCGAGGGGGGGACCCTACGAGCAGTACTTC.

V gene TRBV18 combines with J gene TRBJ1-1, with D possibly matching TRBD1 (6 bases). Germline assignment: CDR1 KGHSH and CDR2 LQKENI. The CDR3 consists of 17 residues. Trimming removed 3 bases from V and 4 bases from J, with 21 bases in between. The CDR3 protein is CASSPYFVRGRFTEAFF. CDR3 DNA sequence: TGTGCCAGCTCACCCTATTTTGTCAGGGGTCGATTCACTGAAGCTTTCTTT.

V usage is TRBV7-2 and J usage is TRBJ2-7; TRBD2 is a possible D gene (5 bases). This CDR3 has 14 residues. Germline V gene data show CDR1 as SGHTA and CDR2 as FQGNSA. The V end was cut by 1 base, the J end by 2 bases, with 9 bases between. The CDR3 loop is CASSLGLSTYEQYF. The DNA for the CDR3 is TGTGCCAGCAGCTTAGGACTATCCACCTACGAGCAGTACTTC.

V is TRBV7-8 and J is TRBJ2-2; no clear D gene. The V end was cut by 1 base, the J end by 6 bases, with 15 bases between. CDR1 is SGHVS, CDR2 FQNEAQ, per germline. The CDR3 is 16 residues long. This CDR3 reads CASSLGGALLAGELFF. In DNA, the CDR3 is TGTGCCAGCAGCTTAGGAGGAGCCCTCCTCGCCGGGGAGCTGTTTTTT.

The CDR3 region is CAISDQPDGSYEQYF. The CDR3 coding sequence is TGTGCCATCAGTGATCAGCCTGACGGTTCCTACGAGCAGTACTTC. The chain uses TRBV10-3 and TRBJ2-7, with D hard to call. V shed 3 bases and J shed 1 base, with 13 bases lying between them. Germline V CDR1 and CDR2: ENHRY, SYGVKD. The CDR3 covers 15 residues.

The chain uses TRBV5-4 and TRBJ2-3; the D is unclear. CDR3 length: 14 amino acids. The germline V and J ends were trimmed by 0 bases and 1 base, with 6 bases remaining between them. Germline V gene sequence: CDR1 SGHNT, CDR2 YYREEE (reference sequence). CDR3 bases: TGTGCCAGCAGCTTGGGCTGGGGCACAGATACGCAGTATTTT. This translates into CASSLGWGTDTQYF.

The rearrangement joins TRBV27 to TRBJ1-2, with D perhaps matching TRBD1 (5 bases). Germline CDR1 is MNHEY and CDR2 is SMNVEV (reference sequence). This CDR3 spans 13 amino acids. V was cut by 6 bases and J by 2 bases, with 10 bases left in between. The CDR3 protein is CASSEKGNYGYTF. The CDR3 DNA is TGTGCCAGCAGCGAGAAGGGGAACTATGGCTACACCTTC.

This chain links TRBV5-4 with TRBJ1-2; D gene uncertain. The CDR3 is 13 residues long. The germline V gene has CDR1 SGHNT and CDR2 YYREEE (reference sequence). Deletions cut 1 base from V and 6 bases from J, with 10 bases between. CDR3 DNA: TGTGCCAGCAGCTTGTTAACCCCGGATGGCTACACCTTC. Translating gives CASSLLTPDGYTF.

The V gene is TRBV6-7, the J gene TRBJ2-7; tentatively, D is TRBD2 (5 bases). TRBV6-7 is an ORF; its function is uncertain. This CDR3 has 15 amino acids. The V and J ends lost 6 bases and 1 base respectively, with 16 bases between them. Here the CDR3 reads CASSLNAGHSYEQYF. CDR3 coding DNA: TGTGCCAGCAGCCTCAATGCGGGCCATTCCTACGAGCAGTACTTC.

This clone was detected once. The chain couples TRBV19 to TRBJ2-1, with 12 bases that match TRBD2. Trimming removed 6 bases from V and 6 bases from J; junction bases left unmatched: 6. The CDR3 spans 15 residues. In germline, CDR1 is LNHDA, CDR2 SQIVND (reference sequence). The CDR3 reads CASSQTSGRGNEQFF. The CDR3 DNA is TGTGCCAGTAGCCAGACTAGCGGGAGAGGCAATGAGCAGTTCTTC.

V usage is TRBV7-2 and J usage is TRBJ2-3, with 10 bases fitting TRBD2. J lost 3 bases, V lost 1 base, and 7 bases had no gene match. CDR1 and CDR2 (germline): SGHTA, FQGNSA. CDR3 size: 17 residues. Here the CDR3 reads CASSLVASGSRTDTQYF. CDR3 in DNA: TGTGCCAGCAGCTTAGTCGCTAGCGGGAGTAGAACAGATACGCAGTATTTT. Combining the CDR3 with reference TRBV7-2 and TRBJ2-3 gives the whole variable domain GAGVSQSPSNKVTEKGKDVELRCDPISGHTALYWYRQSLGQGLEFLIYFQGNSAPDKSGLPSDRFSAERTGGSVSTLTIQRTQQEDSAVYLCASSLVASGSRTDTQYFGPGTRLTVL.

CDR3 in amino acids: CANLEDRGLTLSGANVLTF. DNA of the CDR3: TGTGCCAACTTAGAAGACAGGGGGCTAACCCTCTCTGGGGCCAACGTCCTGACTTTC. The chain is built from TRBV21-1 and TRBJ2-6; whether TRBD1, the table's D call, matches the DNA was not checked. TRBV21-1 corresponds to a pseudogene. The CDR3 spans 19 residues.

The sample holds one count of this clone. CDR3 coding DNA: TGTGCCAGCTCACCACAGTATTCGACAGGGGCTGGAAACACCATATATTTT. Protein: CASSPQYSTGAGNTIYF. The chain links TRBV18 to TRBJ1-3, with 8 bases aligning to TRBD1. The CDR3 has 17 residues. V trimming: 1 base; J trimming: 2 bases; junction bases outside the gene matches: 7. Germline V CDR1 and CDR2: KGHSH, LQKENI.

The CDR3 is CASSLRLTGGGEQYF. The CDR3 region has the DNA TGTGCCAGCAGCTTAAGATTGACAGGGGGAGGCGAGCAGTACTTC. The chain has TRBV11-1 and TRBJ2-7; 9 nucleotides line up with TRBD1. Unmatched junction bases numbered 8, after V lost 2 bases and J lost 6 bases. The CDR3 is 15 amino acids. CDR1 and CDR2 (germline): SGHAT, FQDESV (reference sequence).

V usage is TRBV7-9 and J usage is TRBJ1-2, with a possible D match to TRBD1 (5 bases). Germline assignment: CDR1 SEHNR and CDR2 FQNEAQ (reference sequence). The V end was cut by 5 bases, the J end by 6 bases, with 13 bases between. CDR3 length equals 13 residues. The CDR3 coding sequence is TGTGCCAGCAGCCAGGCAGGGTTTGATGGCTACACCTTC. Translating it yields CASSQAGFDGYTF.

The genes are TRBV7-2 and TRBJ1-2, with 7 bases identical to TRBD1. Germline loops: CDR1 SGHTA, CDR2 FQGNSA. This CDR3 is 15 amino acids long. After removal of 1 base from V and 7 bases from J, the junction contained 9 bases not matched to a gene. CDR3 nucleotide sequence: TGTGCCAGCAGCTTAGGGGTACAGGGGTACGGTGGCTACACCTTC. It is translated as CASSLGVQGYGGYTF.

In regard to this clone: Germline is not matched at one junction end, which may reflect a read error. This sequence joins TRBV15 and TRBJ1-1; D call uncertain. Germline loops: CDR1 LNHNV, CDR2 YYDKDF (reference sequence). The CDR3 runs 13 residues. The CDR3: CATSRVPGTEAFF. The CDR3, as DNA: TGTGCTACCAGCAGAGTTCCCGGGACTGAAGCTTTCTTT.

This chain joins TRBV10-3 and TRBJ1-1; D unclear. The CDR3 is made up of 15 amino acids. CDR1 and CDR2 (germline): ENHRY, SYGVKD. Trimming left V 3 bases short and J 0 bases short, with 11 bases between. CDR3: CAISERGSLNTEAFF. In DNA, the CDR3 is TGTGCCATCAGTGAACGAGGGAGCCTGAACACTGAAGCTTTCTTT.

This clone was detected only a few times. The chain couples TRBV15 to TRBJ1-5; no clear D gene. Germline CDR1 LNHNV, CDR2 YYDKDF (reference sequence). The CDR3 spans 16 residues. The V end lost 1 base, the J end lost 3 bases, and 13 bases lay between the germline ends. CDR3 DNA: TGTGCCACCAGCAGAGGAACAGCGGTTTCCAATCAGCCCCAGCATTTT. The encoded protein is CATSRGTAVSNQPQHF.

CDR3 in amino acids: CASSYGTGLYGYTF. The DNA for the CDR3 is TGTGCCAGCAGTTACGGGACAGGCTTGTATGGCTACACCTTC. The V call is TRBV6-5, the J call TRBJ1-2; TRBD1 matches at 8 bases. Trimming at V came to 2 bases and at J to 5 bases, leaving 4 bases not matched to a gene. Per the germline V gene, CDR1 is MNHEY and CDR2 is SVGAGI. The CDR3 runs to 14 residues.

Only a few counts were recorded for this clone. V and J are TRBV30 and TRBJ1-1; D ambiguous. Germline V gives CDR1 GTSNPN, CDR2 SVGIG (reference sequence). V was cut by 3 bases and J by 1 base, with 9 bases left in between. The CDR3 extends over 13 amino acids. The CDR3 DNA follows: TGTGCCTGGAGCTTGGGCCCGAACACTGAAGCTTTCTTT. Translation: CAWSLGPNTEAFF.

This chain uses TRBV15 with TRBJ2-1; the match to TRBD2 covers 10 bases. CDR3 length equals 13 residues. Germline V gene lookup returns CDR1 LNHNV and CDR2 YYDKDF (reference sequence). After removal of 6 bases from V and 9 bases from J, the junction contained 5 bases not matched to a gene. CDR3 amino acids: CATSTLAGSEQFF. CDR3 bases: TGTGCCACCAGTACACTAGCGGGGTCTGAGCAGTTCTTC.